These 7 T cell receptor beta chains came from one sample sequenced in a study of control samples from healthy donors and cancer patients. Produced via immunoSEQ multiplex PCR; TCRdb's table is partial and in-frame only. Of more than 85,000 clones in the sample, roughly 84% were seen once. Sequenced: PBMCs. The receptors stem from a man between 65 and 85 years old with lung cancer.

CDR3 DNA sequence: TGTGCCAGCAGCCAAGGGACAGGGTACGGAAACACCATATATTTT. Encoded protein: CASSQGTGYGNTIYF. The gene calls are TRBV7-2 and TRBJ1-3, with 9 bases lining up with TRBD1. Germline CDR1 reads SGHTA; CDR2 reads FQGNSA. The V segment lost 5 bases and the J segment 4 bases; nucleotides outside the gene matches: 6. There are 15 residues in the CDR3.

The rearrangement joins TRBV19 to TRBJ2-1; tentatively, D is TRBD1 or TRBD2 (6 bases each). The CDR3 spans 16 residues. V lost 7 bases and J 6 bases, leaving 22 bases between the germline ends. The germline gives CDR1 LNHDA, CDR2 SQIVND (reference sequence). CDR3 region: CASISLGGGQSNEQFF. As DNA, the CDR3 is TGTGCCAGTATTTCCCTAGGAGGGGGGCAGAGCAATGAGCAGTTCTTC.

The CDR3: CASSKARPGQGYSNQPQHF. CDR3 sequence (DNA): TGTGCCAGCAGCAAAGCCCGTCCGGGACAGGGATATAGCAATCAGCCCCAGCATTTT. This chain links TRBV21-1 with TRBJ1-5; the table's D call, TRBD1, was not checked against the DNA. TRBV21-1 is labeled a pseudogene. The CDR3 has 19 amino acids.

V and J are TRBV4-3 and TRBJ2-1; D uncertain. The CDR3 has 13 amino acids. Trimming pared 0 bases from V and 11 bases from J, leaving 11 bases between. CDR1 is LGHNA and CDR2 is YSLEER in the germline V gene. Written as DNA, the CDR3 is TGCGCCAGCAGCCAAGATCTAGTCAGCAAGCAGTTCTTC. Protein product: CASSQDLVSKQFF.

The gene calls are TRBV23-1 and TRBJ2-7; D remains unclear. TRBV23-1 is filed as an ORF, its function uncertain. The CDR3 totals 12 residues. Trimming shortened V by 8 bases and J by 4 bases, and 12 bases separated the two germline ends. The CDR3 reads CASDRRAYEQYF. DNA of the CDR3: TGCGCCAGCGACCGAAGGGCTTACGAGCAGTACTTC.

The chain uses TRBV19 and TRBJ1-5; 8 bases line up with TRBD1. Germline V gene sequence: CDR1 LNHDA, CDR2 SQIVND (reference sequence). Losses at the gene ends were 4 bases for V and 6 bases for J; bases not matched to a gene: 11. This CDR3 region has 16 residues. DNA of the CDR3: TGTGCCAGTAGTACTGTAAAAGGACAGGGTTTTCAGCCCCAGCATTTT. Translating gives CASSTVKGQGFQPQHF.

This chain uses TRBV5-1 with TRBJ2-3; D is possibly TRBD2 (7 bases). Trimming took 2 bases from V and 5 from J, leaving 18 bases between them. The CDR3 length is 16 residues. Germline-derived CDR1 and CDR2 are SGHRS and YFSETQ. CDR3 region: CASSFGRGAPQDTQYF. In DNA, the CDR3 is TGCGCCAGCAGCTTTGGACGGGGGGCCCCACAAGATACGCAGTATTTT. Variable domain in full (rest from reference TRBV5-1 and TRBJ2-3): KAGVTQTPRYLIKTRGQQVTLSCSPISGHRSVSWYQQTPGQGLQFLFEYFSETQRNKGNFPGRFSGRQFSNSRSEMNVSTLELGDSALYLCASSFGRGAPQDTQYFGPGTRLTVL.